These 13 T cell receptor beta chains were all obtained from the same sample, sequenced in a study of cytomegalovirus exposure and HLA in healthy donors. Assay used: immunoSEQ multiplex PCR; TCRdb lists only in-frame clones, some missing. The repertoire has some 350,000 clones, around 90% of them found once; the top ten carry over 1%. Sequenced material: PBMCs. The receptors here all came from a woman aged 30 to 39 in good health and CMV-seropositive.

This chain connects TRBV5-4 to TRBJ1-5, with a possible D match to TRBD1 (6 bases). Trimming left V 2 bases short and J 9 bases short, with 9 bases between. Germline CDR1 is SGHNT and CDR2 is YYREEE (reference sequence). The length of the CDR3 is 12 residues. CDR3 sequence (DNA): TGTGCCAGCAGCTTTACACAGGGGCCCCAGCATTTT. The encoded protein is CASSFTQGPQHF.

CDR3 in amino acids: CASSPGTGGRETQYF. The CDR3 nucleotides read TGTGCCAGCTCACCAGGGACAGGGGGCCGAGAGACCCAGTACTTC. V and J are TRBV18 and TRBJ2-5; 12 nucleotides align to TRBD1. Per germline, CDR1 KGHSH and CDR2 LQKENI. This CDR3 is built from 15 residues. J lost 4 bases, V lost 2 bases, and 2 bases had no gene match. Full variable domain (missing parts from reference TRBV18 and TRBJ2-5): NAGVMQNPRHLVRRRGQEARLRCSPMKGHSHVYWYRQLPEEGLKFMVYLQKENIIDESGMPKERFSAEFPKEGPSILRIQQVVRGDSAAYFCASSPGTGGRETQYFGPGTRLLVL.

The rearrangement links TRBV28 to TRBJ2-3, with D maybe TRBD1 (6 bases). This CDR3 has 16 amino acids. Germline V gives CDR1 MDHEN, CDR2 SYDVKM. Deletions cut 7 bases from V and 2 bases from J, with 19 bases between. The CDR3 loop reads CASTPLGQGNTDTQYF. For the CDR3, the DNA is TGTGCCAGCACCCCGCTCGGGCAGGGGAACACAGATACGCAGTATTTT.

The V gene is TRBV6-5, the J gene TRBJ2-3; a weak D match, TRBD2 (7 bases). The length of the CDR3 is 15 residues. Deletions cut 6 bases from V and 1 base from J, with 14 bases between. CDR1 and CDR2 (germline): MNHEY, SVGAGI. The CDR3 spells CASSKGGVRTDTQYF. As DNA, the CDR3 is TGTGCCAGCAGCAAAGGGGGGGTACGCACAGATACGCAGTATTTT.

The chain employs TRBV27 and TRBJ1-1; no firm D call. Germline loops: CDR1 MNHEY, CDR2 SMNVEV (reference sequence). This CDR3 is built from 13 residues. V lost 2 bases and J 4 bases, leaving 8 bases between the germline ends. CDR3 DNA sequence: TGTGCCAGCAGTTTAGGGTCGGCCACTGAAGCTTTCTTT. Protein product: CASSLGSATEAFF.

The chain recombines TRBV30 with TRBJ1-4; 11 bases line up with TRBD1. Germline CDR1 is GTSNPN and CDR2 is SVGIG (reference sequence). With V trimmed by 0 bases and J by 7 bases, 4 bases remained unmatched. The CDR3 is 15 amino acids. DNA for the CDR3: TGTGCCTGGAGTGTACTGGACAGGGGGCTTGAAAAACTGTTTTTT. Protein sequence: CAWSVLDRGLEKLFF.

The rearrangement links TRBV7-9 to TRBJ2-5; TRBD1 agrees at 9 bases. V shed 3 bases and J 4 bases; nucleotides not matched to a gene: 6. This CDR3 is built from 15 residues. Germline V gene lookup returns CDR1 SEHNR and CDR2 FQNEAQ (reference sequence). CDR3 in DNA: TGTGCCAGCAGCTTCCCGGGGACAGGGAGAGAGACCCAGTACTTC. Protein product: CASSFPGTGRETQYF.

As to this clone: Other nucleotide sequences from this sample produce the same CDR3. The V gene is TRBV28, the J gene TRBJ1-5, with D maybe TRBD1 (5 bases). V lost 2 bases and J 1 base, leaving 9 bases between the germline ends. Germline V gene data show CDR1 as MDHEN and CDR2 as SYDVKM. This CDR3 region has 15 residues. In nucleotides, the CDR3 is TGTGCCAGCAGTTTACGGTCAGGGAGCAATCAGCCCCAGCATTTT. Its translation is CASSLRSGSNQPQHF.

This chain connects TRBV6-1 to TRBJ1-5, with D unresolved. CDR1 is MNHNS and CDR2 is SASEGT in the germline V gene. Trimming removed 8 bases from V and 0 bases from J, with 11 bases in between. The CDR3 has 14 residues. The CDR3 nucleotides are TGTGCCAGCTGCCCCCACGGTAGCAATCAGCCCCAGCATTTT. Its protein product is CASCPHGSNQPQHF.

This chain joins TRBV7-3 and TRBJ2-2, with 9 bases identical to TRBD2. The CDR3 loop spans 18 amino acids. The germline CDR1 and CDR2 sequences are SGHTA and FQGTGA. After removal of 2 bases from V and 0 bases from J, the junction contained 7 bases not matched to a gene. The DNA for the CDR3 is TGTGCCAGCAGCTTAGGGCTAGCGGGACACGCGAACACCGGGGAGCTGTTTTTT. Protein product: CASSLGLAGHANTGELFF.

This chain connects TRBV7-2 to TRBJ2-3; D is perhaps TRBD1 (7 bases). The germline gives CDR1 SGHTA, CDR2 FQGNSA. The CDR3 sequence is 13 residues long. Trimming left V 6 bases short and J 5 bases short, with 12 bases between. The CDR3 is CASRRGDRDTQYF. The CDR3 region has the DNA TGTGCCAGCAGGAGGGGGGACAGAGATACGCAGTATTTT.

The rearrangement joins TRBV15 to TRBJ1-6; D might be TRBD1 (5 bases). The CDR3 length is 15 residues. Germline loops: CDR1 LNHNV, CDR2 YYDKDF (reference sequence). Trimming left V 5 bases short and J 7 bases short, with 15 bases between. Here the CDR3 DNA reads TGTGCCACCAGCGTAAGTGGCAGACAGAATTCACCCCTCCACTTT. Its protein is CATSVSGRQNSPLHF.

The CDR3 bases are TGTGCCAGCAGTGAATATCGGGGGATTGACACCGGGGAGCTGTTTTTT. Amino acids: CASSEYRGIDTGELFF. The J gene is TRBJ2-2, the V gene TRBV6-1; perhaps TRBD2 as D (6 bases). CDR1 is MNHNS, CDR2 SASEGT, per germline. This CDR3 has 16 residues. The V end was cut by 2 bases, the J end by 3 bases, with 13 bases between.